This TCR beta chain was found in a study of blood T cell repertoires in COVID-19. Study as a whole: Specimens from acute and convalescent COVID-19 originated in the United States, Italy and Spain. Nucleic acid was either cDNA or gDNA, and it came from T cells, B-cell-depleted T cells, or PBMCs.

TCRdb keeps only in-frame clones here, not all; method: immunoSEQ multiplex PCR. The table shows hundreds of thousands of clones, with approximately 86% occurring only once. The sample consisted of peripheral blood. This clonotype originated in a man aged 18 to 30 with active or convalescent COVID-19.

CDR3 loop: CASSLGHPNEQFF. In DNA form, the CDR3 reads TGCGCCAGCAGCTTGGGACACCCCAATGAGCAGTTCTTC. The gene calls are TRBV5-1 and TRBJ2-1; D remains ambiguous. The CDR3 contains 13 residues. The V end lost 0 bases, the J end lost 6 bases, and 7 bases lay between the germline ends. Germline loops: CDR1 SGHRS, CDR2 YFSETQ.